A single sample gave rise to the 13 T cell receptor beta chains below, sequenced in a study of patients and donors after allogeneic stem cell transplantation. TCRdb passed the RT-PCR reads through MiXCR, listing each CDR3 protein once. The sample lists 30,000 to 40,000 distinct CDR3 sequences, roughly 38% occurring once. The sequenced sample was blood, either unsorted or a sorted T cell fraction (not recorded which). The receptors come from a human donor who was either an allogeneic HSCT recipient or a stem cell or donor lymphocyte infusion donor (not recorded which). It is not recorded whose cells these are; they may come from a transplant donor.

This clonotype was seen only a few times. The chain links TRBV7-2 to TRBJ2-5; D gene uncertain. The germline V gene encodes CDR1 SGHTA and CDR2 FQGNSA. This CDR3 contains 14 residues. Deletions cut 0 bases from V and 6 bases from J, with 11 bases between. CDR3 residues: CASSLASGWKTQYF. The CDR3 DNA reads as TGTGCCAGCAGCTTAGCGTCAGGTTGGAAGACCCAGTACTTC.

DNA of the CDR3: TGTGCCAGCAGTACCCAGTACGGTGAGCAGTTCTTC. Its translation: CASSTQYGEQFF. This chain connects TRBV12-3 or TRBV12-4 to TRBJ2-1; D gene unclear. The CDR3 spans 12 residues. V lost 5 bases to trimming and J lost 9 bases, with 11 bases between them.

The genes are TRBV15 and TRBJ2-2, with a weak D call TRBD2 (6 bases). Germline V gives CDR1 LNHNV, CDR2 YYDKDF (reference sequence). The CDR3 loop spans 17 amino acids. V dropped 4 bases and J dropped 3 bases, with 18 bases sitting between them. The CDR3 protein is CATSTPGEGLYTGELFF. Here the CDR3 DNA reads TGTGCCACCAGCACCCCTGGTGAGGGACTGTACACCGGGGAGCTGTTTTTT.

This chain connects TRBV20-1 to TRBJ1-1; TRBD1 aligns across 7 bases. After removal of 5 bases from V and 0 bases from J, the junction contained 6 bases not matched to a gene. This CDR3 has 14 amino acids. CDR1 and CDR2 from the germline V gene are DFQATT and SNEGSKA (reference sequence). The CDR3 DNA reads as TGCAGTGCTGAAACAGGGGACATGAACACTGAAGCTTTCTTT. Translating it yields CSAETGDMNTEAFF.

The rearrangement joins TRBV20-1 to TRBJ1-1; unclear D gene. Germline CDR1 and CDR2: DFQATT and SNEGSKA (reference sequence). The CDR3 sequence is 11 residues long. Between the trimmed V and J ends, which lost 3 bases and 0 bases, there was a span of 2 bases. The CDR3: CSARMNTEAFF. CDR3 coding DNA: TGCAGTGCTAGGATGAACACTGAAGCTTTCTTT.

This clonotype was picked up a small number of times. The chain uses TRBV18 and TRBJ1-3; no clear D gene. The CDR3 runs 16 residues. The V gene lost 3 bases and the J gene lost 0 bases, with 12 bases spanning the gap. Looked up from germline, CDR1 is KGHSH and CDR2 is LQKENI. The CDR3 DNA sequence: TGTGCCAGCTCACCCCAGGTGGGAGTCTCTGGAAACACCATATATTTT. This encodes CASSPQVGVSGNTIYF.

The sample holds one count of this clonotype. The chain couples TRBV7-6 to TRBJ2-7; perhaps TRBD2 as D (6 bases). CDR3 length: 14 residues. V shed 2 bases and J shed 2 bases, with 10 bases lying between them. The germline gives CDR1 SGHVS, CDR2 FNYEAQ. In DNA form, the CDR3 reads TGTGCCAGCAGCTTAAGGCGGGGTGCCTACGAGCAGTACTTC. Its translation: CASSLRRGAYEQYF.

The V and J genes are TRBV10-3 and TRBJ1-6; 7 positions match TRBD1. J lost 9 bases, V lost 0 bases, and 5 bases had no gene match. This CDR3 comprises 15 residues. Germline-derived CDR1 and CDR2 are ENHRY and SYGVKD. CDR3 nucleotide sequence: TGTGCCATCAGTGAGTCCGGACAGGTGGGTTCACCCCTCCACTTT. The encoded protein is CAISESGQVGSPLHF.

This rearrangement joins TRBV29-1 to TRBJ1-6, with 7 bases fitting TRBD1. Trimming cost V 3 bases and J 0 bases; bases outside gene matches: 5. This CDR3 comprises 16 residues. CDR1 SQVTM and CDR2 ANQGSEA come from the germline V gene. The CDR3 region is CSVEGQLSSYNSPLHF. CDR3 bases: TGCAGCGTTGAGGGACAGCTAAGCTCCTATAATTCACCCCTCCACTTT.

This clonotype occurred a few times. For the CDR3, the DNA is TGCGCCAGCAGCCAACGGTCCGGGACAGCTGGAAACACCATATATTTT. Translating gives CASSQRSGTAGNTIYF. The chain uses TRBV4-1 and TRBJ1-3, with 7 bases matching TRBD1. Unmatched junction bases numbered 6, after V lost 2 bases and J lost 2 bases. Germline V gene data show CDR1 as MGHRA and CDR2 as YSYEKL. The CDR3 spans 16 residues.

This clonotype was counted only a few times. The V and J genes are TRBV12-3 or TRBV12-4 and TRBJ1-2; D is ambiguous. The CDR3 contains 13 residues. Trimming removed 6 bases from V and 5 bases from J, with 13 bases in between. The CDR3 loop reads CASSPTPTYGYTF. The CDR3 DNA is TGTGCCAGCAGCCCCACCCCCACATATGGCTACACCTTC.

This rearrangement joins TRBV4-1 to TRBJ2-1, with 7 bases matching TRBD2. The CDR3 is made up of 16 amino acids. Per germline, CDR1 MGHRA and CDR2 YSYEKL. V shed 3 bases, J shed 3 bases, and the junction held 8 bases outside the gene matches. CDR3 in amino acids: CASSQGGLKYYNEQFF. CDR3 nucleotide sequence: TGCGCCAGCAGCCAGGGGGGGTTGAAGTACTACAATGAGCAGTTCTTC.

The chain has TRBV20-1 and TRBJ1-4, with D maybe TRBD1 (6 bases). Trimming stripped 4 bases from V and 5 bases from J, with 11 bases between. Germline assignment: CDR1 DFQATT and CDR2 SNEGSKA (reference sequence). The CDR3 has 13 amino acids. The DNA for the CDR3 is TGCAGTGCTACAGGGGAAGCAAATGAAAAACTGTTTTTT. Translated: CSATGEANEKLFF.